Below, 21 T cell receptor beta chains from the same sample are listed, as sequenced in a study of PD-L1 blockade in urothelial cancer. Time point indicated: peripheral blood 6 weeks after treatment start. Clones were read by immunoSEQ multiplex PCR, and TCRdb kept only the in-frame ones, dropping some. The sample contains about 41,000 clones, around 84% of which appear only once. Here the sequenced sample was PBMCs, taken around atezolizumab (anti-PD-L1) treatment. The receptors shown here come from a man between 70 and 80 years old with urothelial cancer.

The J gene is TRBJ1-1, the V gene TRBV2; D perhaps matches TRBD1 (5 bases). The CDR3 length is 13 residues. Trimming removed 6 bases from V and 2 bases from J, with 10 bases in between. Germline V CDR1 and CDR2: SNHLY, FYNNEI. The CDR3 here is CASRGQPNTEAFF. The DNA of the CDR3 is TGTGCCAGCAGGGGGCAGCCAAACACTGAAGCTTTCTTT.

This clone was seen just once. The chain couples TRBV5-1 to TRBJ1-3; no firm D call. Trimming removed 0 bases at V and 0 bases at J, with 7 bases between. The CDR3 covers 15 residues. Germline V lookup: CDR1 SGHRS, CDR2 YFSETQ. In DNA form, the CDR3 reads TGCGCCAGCAGCTTGGCCCGAGGCTCTGGAAACACCATATATTTT. As protein: CASSLARGSGNTIYF.

The chain has TRBV5-6 and TRBJ2-7, with 8 positions matching TRBD2. The germline gives CDR1 SGHDT, CDR2 YYEEEE. This CDR3 comprises 18 residues. V was clipped by 1 base and J by 0 bases; unmatched bases: 12. The CDR3 protein is CASSLLLASGLSSYEQYF. The CDR3 DNA sequence: TGTGCCAGCAGCTTGCTCTTGGCTAGCGGGCTTAGCTCCTACGAGCAGTACTTC.

The chain joins TRBV27 to TRBJ1-1; weak D call: TRBD1 (6 bases). Germline V gives CDR1 MNHEY, CDR2 SMNVEV (reference sequence). CDR3 length: 14 amino acids. Between the trimmed V and J ends, which lost 5 bases and 5 bases, there was a span of 15 bases. The CDR3: CASSPRQDLTEAFF. CDR3 coding DNA: TGTGCCAGCAGTCCAAGACAGGACCTGACTGAAGCTTTCTTT.

The chain couples TRBV11-2 to TRBJ2-5; D not certain. This CDR3 spans 13 amino acids. V shed 5 bases and J shed 4 bases, with 11 bases lying between them. CDR1 SGHAT and CDR2 FQNNGV come from the germline V gene. Here the CDR3 DNA reads TGTGCCAGCAGCCCAGACTGGCGAGAGACCCAGTACTTC. This gives the protein CASSPDWRETQYF.

CDR3 nucleotide sequence: TGTGCCAGTAGTATATCGGGGGACAGGCGACCTCCAGATACGCAGTATTTT. Residues: CASSISGDRRPPDTQYF. This chain uses TRBV19 with TRBJ2-3; TRBD1 aligns across 8 bases. Germline values: CDR1 LNHDA, CDR2 SQIVND (reference sequence). V was pared by 2 bases and J by 4 bases, with 11 bases of the junction left unmatched. This CDR3 has 17 amino acids.

This chain joins TRBV15 and TRBJ2-1; D is perhaps TRBD2 (5 bases). V lost 0 bases to trimming and J lost 0 bases, with 12 bases between them. The CDR3 has 17 residues. Germline CDR1 LNHNV, CDR2 YYDKDF (reference sequence). The CDR3 region has the DNA TGTGCCACCAGCAGAGAGGCCGCGGGCAACTCCTACAATGAGCAGTTCTTC. It specifies CATSREAAGNSYNEQFF.

The chain combines TRBV5-4 with TRBJ1-2; 7 nucleotides match TRBD1. Germline V gene lookup returns CDR1 SGHNT and CDR2 YYREEE (reference sequence). The V segment lost 5 bases and the J segment 6 bases; nucleotides outside the gene matches: 10. The CDR3 runs to 14 residues. The CDR3: CASRGREGADGYTF. The CDR3 bases are TGTGCCAGCAGGGGGAGAGAGGGGGCGGATGGCTACACCTTC.

The gene calls are TRBV19 and TRBJ1-5, with D perhaps matching TRBD1 (5 bases). CDR3 length equals 18 residues. Germline lookup yields CDR1 LNHDA and CDR2 SQIVND (reference sequence). Trimming removed 0 bases at V and 0 bases at J, with 15 bases between. The CDR3 reads CASSIDFGGFNSNQPQHF. The CDR3 DNA reads TGTGCCAGTAGTATAGATTTCGGGGGGTTCAATAGCAATCAGCCCCAGCATTTT.

The rearrangement links TRBV6-1 to TRBJ1-1, with 10 bases fitting TRBD1. CDR1 is MNHNS, CDR2 SASEGT, per germline. The CDR3 consists of 14 residues. Unmatched junction bases numbered 5, after V lost 8 bases and J lost 2 bases. This CDR3 reads CASPDRGRNTEAFF. The CDR3 DNA follows: TGTGCCAGCCCCGACAGGGGGCGAAACACTGAAGCTTTCTTT.

As DNA, the CDR3 is TGTGCCAGTAGTGTCGGGAGGAGCAGGGATGAGCAGTTCTTC. It is translated as CASSVGRSRDEQFF. The chain recombines TRBV19 with TRBJ2-1; 7 nucleotides match TRBD2. V dropped 5 bases and J dropped 8; count of bases not matched to a gene: 9. This CDR3 is 14 amino acids long. Germline assignment: CDR1 LNHDA and CDR2 SQIVND (reference sequence).

The count of this clone is one. This chain joins TRBV28 and TRBJ2-1; TRBD2 aligns across 10 bases. Germline CDR1 reads MDHEN; CDR2 reads SYDVKM. V gave up 6 bases and J gave up 4 bases; unmatched junction bases: 6. There are 15 residues in the CDR3. The CDR3 sequence: CASSLAGAGYNEQFF. CDR3 nucleotides: TGTGCCAGCAGCCTAGCGGGAGCGGGTTACAATGAGCAGTTCTTC.

The gene calls are TRBV29-1 and TRBJ2-1, with 14 bases lining up with TRBD2. CDR1 SQVTM and CDR2 ANQGSEA come from the germline V gene. V was pared by 7 bases and J by 7 bases, with 6 bases of the junction left unmatched. CDR3 length: 14 residues. The CDR3 spells CSGGLAGAGNEQFF. DNA for the CDR3: TGCAGCGGGGGACTAGCGGGAGCGGGTAATGAGCAGTTCTTC.

J is TRBJ1-1 and V is TRBV5-1; 8 positions agree with TRBD1. Per germline, CDR1 SGHRS and CDR2 YFSETQ. The V gene end was trimmed by 2 bases and the J gene end by 4 bases; junction bases not matched to a gene: 7. There are 15 residues in the CDR3. DNA for the CDR3: TGCGCCAGCAGCTTAGAGGACAGGGCATCCACTGAAGCTTTCTTT. Translated, it gives CASSLEDRASTEAFF.

This rearrangement joins TRBV9 to TRBJ2-5; 7 bases agree with TRBD1. The CDR3 is made up of 15 amino acids. Germline CDR1 reads SGDLS; CDR2 reads YYNGEE. Germline trimming cut 4 bases from V and 4 bases from J; bases unmatched to any gene: 10. This CDR3 reads CASSPRLDRRETQYF. CDR3 in DNA: TGTGCCAGCAGCCCGAGACTGGACAGGCGAGAGACCCAGTACTTC.

This chain joins TRBV7-6 and TRBJ2-7; 8 nucleotides match TRBD2. The V gene's germline CDR1 is SGHVS and CDR2 FNYEAQ. Trimming took 0 bases from V and 2 from J; bases not matched to a gene: 3. The CDR3 sequence is 15 residues long. CDR3: CASSLASGGPYEQYF. CDR3 DNA: TGTGCCAGCAGCTTAGCGTCGGGAGGGCCCTACGAGCAGTACTTC.

The chain is built from TRBV14 and TRBJ2-7, with TRBD2 matching over 9 bases. The J segment lost 5 bases and the V segment lost 1 base, leaving 6 bases of the junction unmatched. CDR3 size: 15 residues. Germline V gene lookup returns CDR1 SGHDN and CDR2 FVKESK. This chain's CDR3 is CASSQVLAGINEQYF. CDR3 bases: TGTGCCAGCAGCCAAGTTCTAGCGGGAATCAACGAGCAGTACTTC.

The chain is built from TRBV5-8 and TRBJ2-7; a possible D gene is TRBD1 (6 bases). V was trimmed by 9 bases and J by 7 bases, leaving 20 bases between them. From germline, CDR1 is SGHTS and CDR2 YDEGEE. CDR3 size: 13 residues. This CDR3 is CAILNPGAREQYF. CDR3 nucleotide sequence: TGTGCCATACTGAACCCAGGGGCCCGGGAGCAGTACTTC.

Here the CDR3 reads CASSLIAGLSTDTQYF. The CDR3 region has the DNA TGCGCCAGCAGCTTGATAGCGGGCCTTAGCACAGATACGCAGTATTTT. V is TRBV5-1 and J is TRBJ2-3, with 7 positions matching TRBD2. With 1 base clipped from V and 0 bases from J, the junction kept 5 bases outside the gene matches. CDR3 size: 16 residues. Germline assignment: CDR1 SGHRS and CDR2 YFSETQ. Full variable domain (missing parts from reference TRBV5-1 and TRBJ2-3): KAGVTQTPRYLIKTRGQQVTLSCSPISGHRSVSWYQQTPGQGLQFLFEYFSETQRNKGNFPGRFSGRQFSNSRSEMNVSTLELGDSALYLCASSLIAGLSTDTQYFGPGTRLTVL.

The chain has TRBV27 and TRBJ2-5, with D possibly being TRBD2 (5 bases). The V gene's germline CDR1 is MNHEY and CDR2 SMNVEV (reference sequence). There are 14 residues in the CDR3. V was shortened by 3 bases and J by 4 bases, with 12 bases between the two germline ends. The CDR3 loop reads CASSFHTSPETQYF. The CDR3 region has the DNA TGTGCCAGCAGTTTCCATACTAGTCCAGAGACCCAGTACTTC.

The genes are TRBV21-1 and TRBJ2-7; the table's D gene call, TRBD1, was not cross checked with the DNA. TRBV21-1 is deemed a pseudogene. The CDR3 sequence is 17 residues long. CDR3 residues: CASSKAGEAGSIYEQYF. CDR3 bases: TGTGCCAGCAGCAAAGCGGGCGAGGCAGGGTCAATCTACGAGCAGTACTTC.